This TCR beta chain is drawn from a study of blood T cell repertoires in COVID-19. Study in general: Samples representing acute and convalescent COVID-19 were sourced from the United States, Italy and Spain.

Method: immunoSEQ multiplex PCR; TCRdb's copy keeps in-frame clones and lacks some. The table includes 50,000 to 85,000 clones, roughly nine tenths detected once. V lost 1 base and J 3 bases, leaving 14 bases between the germline ends. CDR1 SEHNR and CDR2 FQNEAQ come from the germline V gene (reference sequence). The CDR3 spans 16 residues. The sequenced material came from peripheral blood. The source of this sequence is a human donor in a cohort sampled during active COVID-19. The chain joins TRBV7-9 to TRBJ2-3; TRBD2 is a possible D gene (5 bases). This CDR3 is CASSLGVGGRTDTQYF. CDR3 DNA sequence: TGTGCCAGCAGCTTAGGTGTAGGAGGTAGGACAGATACGCAGTATTTT.